What follows are 4 T cell receptor beta chains derived from one specimen sequenced in a study of OX40 agonist ivuxolimab in advanced cancers. Produced via immunoSEQ multiplex PCR; TCRdb's table is partial and in-frame only. The table lists about 74,000 clones, 84% of them singletons, with approximately 2% in the top ten. The sample here was CD4+ or CD8+ T cells sorted from blood, taken in a trial of the OX40 agonist ivuxolimab. The origin of the receptors is an adult with an advanced solid tumor such as melanoma, head and neck, liver or kidney cancer.

The V and J genes are TRBV7-2 and TRBJ1-2; D is undetermined. Germline V CDR1 and CDR2: SGHTA, FQGNSA. This CDR3 comprises 11 residues. V was shortened by 5 bases and J by 10 bases, with 11 bases between the two germline ends. CDR3 in amino acids: CASSPTGAYTF. For the CDR3, the DNA is TGTGCCAGCAGCCCGACGGGTGCCTACACCTTC.

V gene TRBV7-9 combines with J gene TRBJ1-2; TRBD1 matches 9 bases. The CDR3 runs 14 residues. Germline loops: CDR1 SEHNR, CDR2 FQNEAQ (reference sequence). V shed 3 bases and J 6 bases; nucleotides not matched to a gene: 5. Here the CDR3 reads CASSFWGQGHGYTF. DNA for the CDR3: TGTGCCAGCAGCTTTTGGGGACAGGGTCATGGCTACACCTTC.

This rearrangement joins TRBV11-2 to TRBJ2-1; 8 bases align to TRBD1. This CDR3 contains 15 residues. CDR1 and CDR2 (germline): SGHAT, FQNNGV. The trim removed 0 bases at V and 7 bases at J, leaving 5 bases unmatched. CDR3 in amino acids: CASSLDFNRGNEQFF. CDR3 in DNA: TGTGCCAGCAGCTTAGATTTCAACAGGGGGAATGAGCAGTTCTTC. The complete variable domain, with remaining parts taken from reference TRBV11-2 and TRBJ2-1, reads EAGVAQSPRYKIIEKRQSVAFWCNPISGHATLYWYQQILGQGPKLLIQFQNNGVVDDSQLPKDRFSAERLKGVDSTLKIQPAKLEDSAVYLCASSLDFNRGNEQFFGPGTRLTVL.

The chain couples TRBV6-6 to TRBJ2-2; D assignment may be TRBD1 or TRBD2 (6 bases each). V gave up 3 bases and J gave up 3 bases, with 11 bases separating them. This CDR3 spans 15 amino acids. The germline V gene encodes CDR1 MNHNY and CDR2 SVGAGI (reference sequence). CDR3 nucleotides: TGTGCCAGCAGTTATTACGGGGGCTACACCGGGGAGCTGTTTTTT. Translation: CASSYYGGYTGELFF.